Listed below are T cell receptor beta chains from one sample, sequenced in a study of cytomegalovirus exposure and HLA in healthy donors. Some clones are missing from TCRdb's copy, which holds only in-frame ones; the method was immunoSEQ multiplex PCR. The sample table includes 90,000 to 130,000 clones. Sequencing was performed on PBMCs. These TCRs come from a man in his forties in good health and CMV-seropositive. The CDR3 runs from the conserved cysteine through the conserved F or W. A D gene is named only where the DNA matches it firmly.

J gene	V gene	D gene	CDR3 protein	CDR3 DNA
TRBJ2-1	TRBV5-1	TRBD1	CASSPRQGDPYNEQFF	TGCGCCAGCAGCCCCAGACAGGGAGACCCCTACAATGAGCAGTTCTTC
TRBJ2-2	TRBV7-9	TRBD2	CASSPRLAGDTGELFF	TGTGCCAGCAGCCCGCGACTAGCGGGCGACACCGGGGAGCTGTTTTTT
TRBJ2-3	TRBV7-3	TRBD2	CASSPLAGRTDTQYF	TGTGCCAGCAGCCCGCTAGCGGGGCGCACAGATACGCAGTATTTT
TRBJ2-1	TRBV28	NA	CASSLSRLVVLYNEQFF	TGTGCCAGCAGTTTGTCGCGACTAGTCGTACTGTACAATGAGCAGTTCTTC
TRBJ2-7	TRBV11-3	TRBD1	CASSLEVWDRVPIRHEQYF	TGTGCCAGCAGCCTAGAGGTTTGGGACAGGGTACCTATACGACACGAGCAGTACTTC
TRBJ2-1	TRBV6-5	TRBD1	CASSLTGDYNEQFF	TGTGCCAGCAGTTTGACAGGGGACTACAATGAGCAGTTCTTC
TRBJ2-7	TRBV28	NA	CASSLRRLGYEQYF	TGTGCCAGCAGTTTGAGAAGACTTGGCTACGAGCAGTACTTC
TRBJ2-1	TRBV2	TRBD2	CASSTEGLAGPSSYNEQFF	TGTGCCAGCAGTACCGAAGGACTAGCGGGACCGAGCTCCTACAATGAGCAGTTCTTC
TRBJ2-7	TRBV10-3	TRBD1	CAIKGTGNEQYF	TGTGCCATCAAGGGGACAGGGAACGAGCAGTACTTC
TRBJ2-2	TRBV11-3	TRBD2	CASSLGRLEREERGELFF	TGTGCCAGCAGCTTAGGGAGACTGGAACGGGAGGAGCGCGGGGAGCTGTTTTTT
TRBJ2-5	TRBV5-1	NA	CASSLAGFATETQYF	TGCGCCAGCAGCTTGGCGGGATTCGCGACGGAGACCCAGTACTTC
TRBJ2-1	TRBV19	NA	CASSIVLYNEQFF	TGTGCCAGTAGTATAGTACTCTACAATGAGCAGTTCTTC
TRBJ1-2	TRBV6-4	TRBD1	CASSGTPGTGIDYGYTF	TGTGCCAGCAGTGGGACCCCCGGGACAGGGATTGACTATGGCTACACCTTC
TRBJ2-1	TRBV7-9	NA	CASSLALAAGARHNEQFF	TGTGCCAGCAGCTTAGCGTTGGCGGCGGGCGCGCGTCACAATGAGCAGTTCTTC
TRBJ2-4	TRBV7-2	TRBD1	CASSLVQGAANIQYF	TGTGCCAGCAGCTTAGTTCAGGGGGCGGCTAACATTCAGTACTTC
TRBJ2-6	TRBV18	NA	CASSPAGVHVLTF	TGTGCCAGCTCACCAGCAGGGGTCCACGTCCTGACTTTC
TRBJ2-1	TRBV2	NA	CASSERGDNEQFF	TGTGCCAGCAGTGAACGAGGTGACAATGAGCAGTTCTTC
TRBJ2-7	TRBV6-5	TRBD2	CASSLKTSGSWYEQYF	TGTGCCAGCAGTTTAAAGACTAGCGGGAGTTGGTACGAGCAGTACTTC
TRBJ2-1	TRBV14	NA	CASSRMRDNEQFF	TGTGCCAGCAGCCGAATGAGGGACAATGAGCAGTTCTTC
TRBJ2-7	TRBV6-6	NA	CASSTPRLGYEQYF	TGTGCCAGCAGTACCCCTCGACTGGGTTACGAGCAGTACTTC
TRBJ2-5	TRBV2	NA	CASGEPRDQYF	TGTGCCAGCGGTGAACCCCGAGACCAGTACTTC
TRBJ2-3	TRBV4-1	NA	CASSRWAPFGTDTQYF	TGCGCCAGCAGCCGGTGGGCCCCGTTTGGCACAGATACGCAGTATTTT
TRBJ1-4	TRBV5-1	TRBD1	CASSSGQGGEKLFF	TGCGCCAGCAGCTCGGGACAGGGCGGAGAAAAACTGTTTTTT
TRBJ2-4	TRBV29-1	TRBD2	CSGGLAGNIQYF	TGCAGCGGGGGACTAGCAGGGAACATTCAGTACTTC
TRBJ2-3	TRBV29-1	TRBD1	CSVVWGQGVTDTQYF	TGCAGCGTTGTATGGGGACAGGGGGTAACAGATACGCAGTATTTT